Here is one T cell receptor (beta chain) with its context. The assay was immunoSEQ multiplex PCR, and TCRdb's table has in-frame clones only and misses some. The sample has about 68,000 clones; less than 98% are singletons. This sample stems from a study of technical replicates of blood from a few donors. The CDR3 spans 18 residues. CDR1 and CDR2 from the germline V gene are LNHDA and SQIVND (reference sequence). V was cut by 4 bases and J by 1 base, with 21 bases left in between. The source is a human donor in good health. The V gene is TRBV19, the J gene TRBJ2-3; D perhaps matches TRBD1 (6 bases). The sample comprised T cells isolated from PBMCs. For the CDR3, the DNA is TGTGCCAGTAGTAGCCGGGACAACCGCTACCTAGGCACAGATACGCAGTATTTT. Amino acids: CASSSRDNRYLGTDTQYF.